Following are 31 T cell receptor beta chains from one sample sequenced in a study of PD-1 and CTLA-4 blockade in melanoma. Clones were read by immunoSEQ multiplex PCR, and TCRdb kept only the in-frame ones, dropping some. Of 20,000 to 25,000 clones listed, more than 70% were seen once; the top ten hold 6% to 8%. This material consisted of CD8+ T cells from peripheral blood, taken before anti-PD-1 treatment. These receptors were collected from a human donor with melanoma.

This clone was seen only a few times. A junction end diverges from the germline sequence, so it may reflect a read error. This rearrangement joins TRBV7-9 to TRBJ2-7, with D uncertain. This CDR3 spans 13 amino acids. Germline CDR1 SEHNR, CDR2 FQNEAQ (reference sequence). CDR3 DNA: TGTGCCAGCAGCGTAGCAACCTCCTACGAGCAGTACTTC. This sequence encodes CASSVATSYEQYF.

The chain couples TRBV28 to TRBJ2-7; possibly TRBD2 for D (5 bases). Germline-derived CDR1 and CDR2 are MDHEN and SYDVKM. The V and J ends lost 7 bases and 5 bases respectively, with 15 bases between them. There are 13 residues in the CDR3. The CDR3 is CASKLQRGDEQYF. CDR3 in DNA: TGTGCCAGCAAACTCCAACGGGGTGACGAGCAGTACTTC.

The chain recombines TRBV15 with TRBJ2-3; no reliable D call. CDR3 length: 12 residues. The germline CDR1 and CDR2 sequences are LNHNV and YYDKDF (reference sequence). Trimming removed 1 base from V and 6 bases from J, with 5 bases in between. The CDR3 is CATSRGSDTQYF. The CDR3 coding sequence is TGTGCCACCAGCAGAGGGTCGGATACGCAGTATTTT.

This clone was seen only once. CDR3 region: CASSTNTGPDTGELFF. CDR3 nucleotides: TGTGCCAGCAGCACGAATACAGGGCCAGACACCGGGGAGCTGTTTTTT. The chain couples TRBV5-5 to TRBJ2-2; D might be TRBD1 (6 bases). Germline CDR1 SGHKS, CDR2 YYEKEE (reference sequence). With 4 bases removed from V and 3 bases from J, the gap between germline ends came to 16 bases. This CDR3 spans 16 amino acids.

The chain couples TRBV30 to TRBJ2-2; D gene uncertain. Trimming removed 2 bases from V and 1 base from J, with 14 bases in between. The CDR3 extends over 16 amino acids. Germline V gives CDR1 GTSNPN, CDR2 SVGIG (reference sequence). The CDR3: CAWSNGVVKNTGELFF. In DNA form, the CDR3 reads TGTGCCTGGAGTAATGGTGTTGTGAAGAACACCGGGGAGCTGTTTTTT.

The chain joins TRBV19 to TRBJ1-1; 10 positions agree with TRBD1. Germline CDR1 reads LNHDA; CDR2 reads SQIVND (reference sequence). J was trimmed by 0 bases and V by 4 bases; bases with no gene match: 8. The CDR3 runs to 17 residues. The CDR3 DNA is TGTGCCAGTAGTAACCGGGACAGGGGATACATGAACACTGAAGCTTTCTTT. Translation: CASSNRDRGYMNTEAFF.

This clone came up once. This chain connects TRBV28 to TRBJ2-1; tentative D call: TRBD2 (5 bases). From germline, CDR1 is MDHEN and CDR2 SYDVKM. The CDR3 is made up of 16 amino acids. Trimming shortened V by 5 bases and J by 1 base, and 15 bases separated the two germline ends. Written as DNA, the CDR3 is TGTGCCAGCAGTCCCCTAGCCGGGGTTTCCTACAATGAGCAGTTCTTC. Translated: CASSPLAGVSYNEQFF.

V is TRBV7-3 and J is TRBJ2-3; 11 bases match TRBD2. V dropped 6 bases and J dropped 4; count of bases not matched to a gene: 6. CDR1 is SGHTA, CDR2 FQGTGA, per germline. There are 15 residues in the CDR3. CDR3 nucleotides: TGTGCCAGCAGTTCTAGCGGGGGGCGGCCAGATACGCAGTATTTT. It specifies CASSSSGGRPDTQYF.

This chain uses TRBV24-1 with TRBJ1-2; no clear D gene. The V and J ends lost 8 bases and 3 bases respectively, with 6 bases between them. The CDR3 extends over 11 amino acids. The germline CDR1 and CDR2 sequences are KGHDR and SFDVKD. CDR3 DNA: TGTGCCACCAAAAGCCACTATGGCTACACCTTC. Translation: CATKSHYGYTF.

The J gene is TRBJ1-2, the V gene TRBV13, with D hard to call. Germline V lookup: CDR1 PRHDT, CDR2 FYEKMQ (reference sequence). The CDR3 consists of 15 residues. Trimming cost V 5 bases and J 8 bases, with 21 bases left between them. The CDR3 DNA is TGTGCCAGCAGCCCCCGGGGTCAAACAACGACGGGCTACACCTTC. Residues: CASSPRGQTTTGYTF.

The chain joins TRBV7-3 to TRBJ1-1; 10 nucleotides agree with TRBD1. Germline assignment: CDR1 SGHTA and CDR2 FQGTGA. V was clipped by 4 bases and J by 4 bases; unmatched bases: 3. The CDR3 sequence is 14 residues long. CDR3 DNA: TGTGCCAGCAGCTCCAGGACAGGGGGCACTGAAGCTTTCTTT. It codes for CASSSRTGGTEAFF.

The chain recombines TRBV5-8 with TRBJ2-7; 7 bases match TRBD1. Germline CDR1 SGHTS, CDR2 YDEGEE. V was pared by 4 bases and J by 5 bases, with 15 bases of the junction left unmatched. CDR3 size: 16 residues. CDR3 sequence: CASSEPKQGNRNEQYF. Here the CDR3 DNA reads TGTGCCAGCAGCGAACCGAAACAGGGGAACAGGAACGAGCAGTACTTC.

This rearrangement joins TRBV9 to TRBJ2-2; D not resolved. Deletions cut 0 bases from V and 4 bases from J, with 7 bases between. The CDR3 totals 14 residues. Germline V gene data show CDR1 as SGDLS and CDR2 as YYNGEE. The CDR3 sequence: CASSVAAGTGELFF. Written as DNA, the CDR3 is TGTGCCAGCAGCGTAGCAGCCGGCACCGGGGAGCTGTTTTTT.

The chain joins TRBV9 to TRBJ2-5; 8 bases fit TRBD1. V was pared by 3 bases and J by 4 bases, with 2 bases of the junction left unmatched. Germline lookup yields CDR1 SGDLS and CDR2 YYNGEE. This CDR3 is 13 amino acids long. CDR3: CASSETGVETQYF. The CDR3 DNA is TGTGCCAGCAGCGAGACAGGGGTAGAGACCCAGTACTTC.

The chain has TRBV27 and TRBJ2-3, with 15 bases that match TRBD2. Germline V gene lookup returns CDR1 MNHEY and CDR2 SMNVEV (reference sequence). This CDR3 region has 19 residues. The trim removed 5 bases at V and 1 base at J, leaving 10 bases unmatched. CDR3 DNA: TGTGCCAGCAGTCCCCCGGGACTAGCGGGGGGTCTCGGCACAGATACGCAGTATTTT. As protein: CASSPPGLAGGLGTDTQYF.

This chain joins TRBV9 and TRBJ2-7, with a possible D match to TRBD1 (5 bases). V was cut by 0 bases and J by 1 base, with 14 bases left in between. Germline V gives CDR1 SGDLS, CDR2 YYNGEE. The CDR3 contains 16 residues. CDR3: CASSVGRTPLSYEQYF. In DNA, the CDR3 is TGTGCCAGCAGCGTAGGTAGGACACCACTTTCCTACGAGCAGTACTTC.

The rearrangement joins TRBV2 to TRBJ2-7; the match to TRBD1 covers 7 bases. Germline values: CDR1 SNHLY, CDR2 FYNNEI. J lost 5 bases, V lost 8 bases, and 6 bases had no gene match. CDR3 length: 12 residues. The CDR3 protein is CASRDSLNEQYF. Written as DNA, the CDR3 is TGTGCCAGCCGGGACAGCCTCAACGAGCAGTACTTC.

The chain recombines TRBV6-5 with TRBJ1-3, with D uncertain. Germline CDR1 reads MNHEY; CDR2 reads SVGAGI. Trimming removed 0 bases from V and 4 bases from J, with 7 bases in between. There are 14 residues in the CDR3. The CDR3 here is CASSYSGTGNTIYF. Here the CDR3 DNA reads TGTGCCAGCAGTTACTCGGGTACAGGAAACACCATATATTTT.

This clone was counted once. The V and J genes are TRBV28 and TRBJ2-2; D ambiguous. Germline V gene sequence: CDR1 MDHEN, CDR2 SYDVKM. V lost 2 bases to trimming and J lost 4 bases, with 8 bases between them. This CDR3 spans 14 amino acids. The CDR3 coding sequence is TGTGCCAGCAGTTTAGTGGGTGTCACCGGGGAGCTGTTTTTT. Translation: CASSLVGVTGELFF.

V is TRBV6-5 and J is TRBJ2-5; D might be TRBD2 (6 bases). The CDR3 length is 14 residues. The V gene's germline CDR1 is MNHEY and CDR2 SVGAGI. Trimming left V 4 bases short and J 4 bases short, with 13 bases between. The CDR3 reads CASSWGDLGETQYF. As DNA, the CDR3 is TGTGCCAGCAGTTGGGGGGACTTGGGAGAGACCCAGTACTTC.

The J gene is TRBJ1-2, the V gene TRBV11-1, with D unresolved. The germline V gene encodes CDR1 SGHAT and CDR2 FQDESV (reference sequence). The germline V and J ends were trimmed by 5 bases and 2 bases, with 9 bases remaining between them. The CDR3 contains 13 residues. CDR3 residues: CASSPVLNYGYTF. DNA of the CDR3: TGTGCCAGCAGCCCAGTCCTAAACTATGGCTACACCTTC.

J is TRBJ1-5 and V is TRBV9; D is unclear. The V end was cut by 2 bases, the J end by 1 base, with 7 bases between. This CDR3 has 14 amino acids. Germline-derived CDR1 and CDR2 are SGDLS and YYNGEE. The CDR3 region is CASSVWQSNQPQHF. As DNA, the CDR3 is TGTGCCAGCAGCGTTTGGCAGAGCAATCAGCCCCAGCATTTT. Full variable domain (remainder filled in from reference TRBV9 and TRBJ1-5): DSGVTQTPKHLITATGQRVTLRCSPRSGDLSVYWYQQSLDQGLQFLIQYYNGEERAKGNILERFSAQQFPDLHSELNLSSLELGDSALYFCASSVWQSNQPQHFGDGTRLSIL.

The chain combines TRBV19 with TRBJ2-7; TRBD1 matches 7 bases. The ends lost 1 base at V and 1 base at J; junction bases unmatched: 7. The CDR3 has 16 amino acids. The V gene's germline CDR1 is LNHDA and CDR2 SQIVND (reference sequence). The CDR3 loop is CASSIVVGDSSYEQYF. In DNA form, the CDR3 reads TGTGCCAGTAGTATAGTGGTAGGGGACAGTTCCTACGAGCAGTACTTC.

The chain has TRBV18 and TRBJ2-3, with D hard to call. There are 14 residues in the CDR3. Between the trimmed V and J ends, which lost 6 bases and 2 bases, there was a span of 12 bases. From germline, CDR1 is KGHSH and CDR2 LQKENI. The CDR3 sequence is CASSPGPFTDTQYF. The CDR3 bases are TGTGCCAGCTCCCCGGGTCCTTTCACAGATACGCAGTATTTT.

The rearrangement links TRBV12-3 or TRBV12-4 to TRBJ2-3; D gene uncertain. This CDR3 contains 13 residues. V was pared by 5 bases and J by 0 bases, with 6 bases between. The CDR3: CASSVQSTDTQYF. The CDR3, as DNA: TGTGCCAGCAGTGTGCAAAGCACAGATACGCAGTATTTT.

This chain connects TRBV5-4 to TRBJ2-7; D gene unclear. Germline V gives CDR1 SGHNT, CDR2 YYREEE (reference sequence). V was clipped by 3 bases and J by 7 bases, with 8 bases between them. The CDR3 sequence is 11 residues long. CDR3 sequence: CASSSTGEQYF. The CDR3 nucleotides are TGTGCCAGCAGCTCTACCGGGGAGCAGTACTTC.

This clone has just one count. This rearrangement joins TRBV7-9 to TRBJ2-1, with 7 bases fitting TRBD1. The CDR3 contains 12 residues. Germline-derived CDR1 and CDR2 are SEHNR and FQNEAQ (reference sequence). With V trimmed by 6 bases and J by 8 bases, 4 bases remained unmatched. DNA of the CDR3: TGTGCCAGCAGAACAGGGGAGTATGAGCAGTTCTTC. Amino acids: CASRTGEYEQFF.

The rearrangement links TRBV7-3 to TRBJ1-6; no clear D. Germline assignment: CDR1 SGHTA and CDR2 FQGTGA. The CDR3 contains 13 residues. V lost 5 bases, J lost 7 bases, and 9 bases lay in between. This CDR3 is CASSDGGNSPLHF. In nucleotides, the CDR3 is TGTGCCAGCAGCGACGGTGGAAATTCACCCCTCCACTTT.

The chain couples TRBV12-3 or TRBV12-4 to TRBJ2-7; a weak D match, TRBD1 (5 bases). The V and J ends lost 5 bases and 1 base respectively, with 9 bases between them. The length of the CDR3 is 13 residues. CDR3 in amino acids: CASSLTASYEQYF. The DNA of the CDR3 is TGTGCCAGCAGTCTGACAGCTTCCTACGAGCAGTACTTC.

The genes are TRBV18 and TRBJ2-1, with 7 nucleotides matching TRBD2. Germline values: CDR1 KGHSH, CDR2 LQKENI. The CDR3 extends over 16 amino acids. V lost 2 bases, J lost 5 bases, and 9 bases stayed unmatched. This CDR3 reads CASSPGRRTRNNEQFF. CDR3 coding DNA: TGTGCCAGCTCACCAGGAAGGCGGACTAGGAACAATGAGCAGTTCTTC.

The rearrangement uses TRBV2 and TRBJ1-1, with D unclear. The CDR3 is 13 residues long. Trimming took 4 bases from V and 1 from J, leaving 7 bases between them. Germline values: CDR1 SNHLY, CDR2 FYNNEI. CDR3 sequence: CASSAWANTEAFF. The CDR3 DNA follows: TGTGCCAGCAGTGCGTGGGCGAACACTGAAGCTTTCTTT.